The rows below give T cell receptor beta chains drawn from one sample of a study of response to subunit inactivated influenza vaccine. TCRdb recomputed calls from the RT-PCR reads with MiXCR, one row per CDR3 protein. The sample shows about 830,000 distinct CDR3 sequences, 18% of them seen only once. The sample consisted of PBMCs from blood, taken 4 to 6 days after vaccination. The receptors were sampled from a man aged 50-59 years who received an inactivated influenza vaccine. Both conserved end residues are trimmed from each CDR3.

J gene: TRBJ1-6; V gene: TRBV4-2; CDR3 protein: ASSQEDRGFNSPLH
J gene: TRBJ1-2; V gene: TRBV29-1; CDR3 protein: SVERDREGGYT
J gene: TRBJ1-2; V gene: TRBV5-1; CDR3 protein: ASSFLTELGGYT
J gene: TRBJ2-1; V gene: TRBV12-3/TRBV12-4; CDR3 protein: ASSLLAGGVHNEQF
J gene: TRBJ2-3; V gene: TRBV4-3; CDR3 protein: ASSQDPAGGDNTQY
J gene: TRBJ2-7; V gene: TRBV4-3; CDR3 protein: ASRLLAGGPHEQY
J gene: TRBJ2-5; V gene: TRBV20-1; CDR3 protein: SAGTGVGQETQY
J gene: TRBJ2-7; V gene: TRBV3-1; CDR3 protein: ASSQGVGTPYEQY
J gene: TRBJ1-2; V gene: TRBV12-3/TRBV12-4; CDR3 protein: ASRNRDDVGNYGYT
J gene: TRBJ2-1; V gene: TRBV5-4; CDR3 protein: ASSTQREAYNEQF
J gene: TRBJ1-1; V gene: TRBV3-1; CDR3 protein: ASSQVRRMNTEAF
J gene: TRBJ2-3; V gene: TRBV4-1; CDR3 protein: ASSQVYAGDRKSTDTQY
J gene: TRBJ1-1; V gene: TRBV5-1; CDR3 protein: ASSRADRGSEAF
J gene: TRBJ1-2; V gene: TRBV20-1; CDR3 protein: SGESTEDGYT
J gene: TRBJ2-7; V gene: TRBV6-2/TRBV6-3; CDR3 protein: ASSYPIQGTSYEQY
J gene: TRBJ1-5; V gene: TRBV19; CDR3 protein: ASINRAGRNQPQH
J gene: TRBJ2-3; V gene: TRBV7-2; CDR3 protein: ASSLSRTGRTDTQY
J gene: TRBJ2-7; V gene: TRBV29-1; CDR3 protein: SVQTSASYEQY
J gene: TRBJ2-5; V gene: TRBV7-9; CDR3 protein: ASSSDQTGGGETQY
J gene: TRBJ2-5; V gene: TRBV9; CDR3 protein: ASSGGGVQETQY
J gene: TRBJ1-1; V gene: TRBV15; CDR3 protein: ATSGPIMGPTGTEAF
J gene: TRBJ2-5; V gene: TRBV10-3; CDR3 protein: AISESRQQETQY
J gene: TRBJ2-7; V gene: TRBV28; CDR3 protein: ASSSIQGYEQY
J gene: TRBJ2-3; V gene: TRBV6-1; CDR3 protein: ASRLAGVGNTQY
J gene: TRBJ2-5; V gene: TRBV7-2; CDR3 protein: ASSFPGNGETQY
J gene: TRBJ2-7; V gene: TRBV29-1; CDR3 protein: SVEDGQSLGEQY
J gene: TRBJ2-3; V gene: TRBV5-1; CDR3 protein: ASKTGGPGDTQY
J gene: TRBJ1-3; V gene: TRBV7-6; CDR3 protein: ASSLDRGSGNTIY
J gene: TRBJ2-5; V gene: TRBV27; CDR3 protein: ASSARDSRYQETQY